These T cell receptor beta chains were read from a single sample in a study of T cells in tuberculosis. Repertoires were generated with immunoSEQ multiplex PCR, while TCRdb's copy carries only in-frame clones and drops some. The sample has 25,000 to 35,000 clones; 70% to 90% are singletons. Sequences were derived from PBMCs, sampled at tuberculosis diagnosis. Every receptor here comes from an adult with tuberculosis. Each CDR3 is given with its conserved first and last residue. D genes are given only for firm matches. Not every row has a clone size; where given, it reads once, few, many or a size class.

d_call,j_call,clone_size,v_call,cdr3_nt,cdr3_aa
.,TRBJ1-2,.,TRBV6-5,TGTGCCAGAACATCGACAGGTAACGGTGGCTACACCTTC,CARTSTGNGGYTF
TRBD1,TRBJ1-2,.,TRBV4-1,TGCGCCAGCAGCCCACAGGGGGTGCCCTATGGCTACACCTTC,CASSPQGVPYGYTF
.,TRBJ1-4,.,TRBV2,TGTGCCAGCATTCTTTTGCGGTCTAATGAAAAACTGTTTTTT,CASILLRSNEKLFF
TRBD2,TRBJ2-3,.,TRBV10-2,TGCGCCAGCAAGGCGGGAGTCCGGAGAGATACGCAGTATTTT,CASKAGVRRDTQYF
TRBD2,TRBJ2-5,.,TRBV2,TGTGCCAGCAGCGGACTAGCTTACGTAGAGACCCAGTACTTC,CASSGLAYVETQYF
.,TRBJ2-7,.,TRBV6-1,TGTGCCAGCAGTGAATATCACAGGCAGGACTACGAGCAGTACTTC,CASSEYHRQDYEQYF
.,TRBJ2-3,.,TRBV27,TGTGCCAGCAGCTCCTTGGGGGGGGCCACAGATACGCAGTATTTT,CASSSLGGATDTQYF
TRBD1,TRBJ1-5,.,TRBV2,TGTGCCAGCAGTGGGACAGGGCCCAATCAGCCCCAGCATTTT,CASSGTGPNQPQHF
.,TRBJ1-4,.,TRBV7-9,TGTGCCAGCAGCTTGTCCAGAGGTAATGAAAAACTGTTTTTT,CASSLSRGNEKLFF
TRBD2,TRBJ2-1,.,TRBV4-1,TGCGCCAGCAGCCAAGACGGTTCTAGCGGGGGAACCTACAATGAGCAGTTCTTC,CASSQDGSSGGTYNEQFF
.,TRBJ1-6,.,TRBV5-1,TGCGCCAGCAGCTTGGCCGGGGTTTCACCCCTCCACTTT,CASSLAGVSPLHF
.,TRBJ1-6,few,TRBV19,TGTGCCAGTAGTATAGCGAATTCACCCCTCCACTTT,CASSIANSPLHF
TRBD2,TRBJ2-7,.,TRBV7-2,TGTGCCAGCACACTTAGCGGGGCTATCTACGAGCAGTACTTC,CASTLSGAIYEQYF
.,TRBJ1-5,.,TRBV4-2,TGTGCCAGCAGCCCAGCCCCGGCAGGGCATCAGCCCCAGCATTTT,CASSPAPAGHQPQHF
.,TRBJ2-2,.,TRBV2,TGTGCCAGCAGTGAAGCGCGAGGACTGACGAACACCGGGGAGCTGTTTTTT,CASSEARGLTNTGELFF
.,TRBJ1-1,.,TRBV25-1,TGTGCCAGCAGTGGTACTGATACTGAAGCTTTCTTT,CASSGTDTEAFF
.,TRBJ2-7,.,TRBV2,TGTGCCAGCATAGCGGAGGGCCTCGTGGCGGAGCAGTACTTC,CASIAEGLVAEQYF
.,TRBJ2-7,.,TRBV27,TGTGCCAGCAAACCTTTAAGCGGGCCCCCCTACGAGCAGTACTTC,CASKPLSGPPYEQYF
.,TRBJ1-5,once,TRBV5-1,TGCGCCAGCAGCTTGGCCGGGAATCAGCCCCAGCATTTT,CASSLAGNQPQHF
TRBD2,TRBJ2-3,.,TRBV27,TGTGCCAGCACCATACTAGCGGGAGGACGTACGCAGTATTTT,CASTILAGGRTQYF
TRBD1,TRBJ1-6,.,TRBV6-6,TGTGCCAGCATTTCCGGACAGGGGGGGACACCCCTCCACTTT,CASISGQGGTPLHF
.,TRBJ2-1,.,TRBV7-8,TGTGCCAGCAGCCCTTCGGAGGAGCAGTTCTTC,CASSPSEEQFF
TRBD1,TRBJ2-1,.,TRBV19,TGTGCCAGTAGGGATGGGGGACAGGGTGTCAATGAGCAGTTCTTC,CASRDGGQGVNEQFF
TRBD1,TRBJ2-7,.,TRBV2,TGTGCCAGCAGTCTGGGGCAGGGGGCCTACGAGCAGTACTTC,CASSLGQGAYEQYF
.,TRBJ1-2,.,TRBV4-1,TGCGCCAGCAGCCCTTCGAGGAGGACAGCCCCTATCTATGGCTACACCTTC,CASSPSRRTAPIYGYTF
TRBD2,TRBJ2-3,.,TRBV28,TGTGCCAGCAGTTTAACCCCGTTTGGTACTAGGAGGGAGGGCAGAGATACGCAGTATTTT,CASSLTPFGTRREGRDTQYF
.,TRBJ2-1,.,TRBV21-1,TGTGCCAGCAGCAAAAACGGGGGGCCTGAGCAGTTCTTC,CASSKNGGPEQFF
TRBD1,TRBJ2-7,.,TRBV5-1,TGCGCCAGCTCTGACAGGGGAATCTACGAGCAGTACTTC,CASSDRGIYEQYF
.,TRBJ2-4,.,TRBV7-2,TGTGCCAGCAGCTACCTTGGACAGAGAAACATTCAGTACTTC,CASSYLGQRNIQYF
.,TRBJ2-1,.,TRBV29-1,TGCAGCGTTGTCTTTAAGCCTGAGCAGTTCTTC,CSVVFKPEQFF
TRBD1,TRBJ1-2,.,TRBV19,TGTGCCAGTAGTACCGGGACAGGGGACTATGGCTACACCTTC,CASSTGTGDYGYTF
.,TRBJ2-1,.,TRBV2,TGTGCCAGCACCCTATATAATGAGCAGTTCTTC,CASTLYNEQFF
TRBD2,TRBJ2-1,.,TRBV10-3,TGTGCCACAGGGGTGGTGCGGGGGGGATACAATGAGCAGTTCTTC,CATGVVRGGYNEQFF
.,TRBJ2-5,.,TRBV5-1,TGCGCCAGCAGCAAGGTCGGAGGAGGAGAGACCCAGTACTTC,CASSKVGGGETQYF
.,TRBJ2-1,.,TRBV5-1,TGCGCCAGCAGCCTAATACAGGGCCCTAAGTCGGGTGAGCAGTTCTTC,CASSLIQGPKSGEQFF
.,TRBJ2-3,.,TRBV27,TGTGCCAGCAGTTTCAGGAGGTTTAATACGCAGTATTTT,CASSFRRFNTQYF
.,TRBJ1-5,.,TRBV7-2,TGTGCCAGCAGTTTGTCGAATCAGCCCCAGCATTTT,CASSLSNQPQHF
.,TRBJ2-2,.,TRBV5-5,TGTGCCAGCAGCCTTCTACAGGGCCCCGGGGAGCTGTTTTTT,CASSLLQGPGELFF
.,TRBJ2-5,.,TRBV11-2,TGTGCCAGCAGCTTGTCTCAGGAAGAAGAGACCCAGTACTTC,CASSLSQEEETQYF
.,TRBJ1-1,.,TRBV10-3,TGTGCCATCAGTGCTCTCAGGGACTCTGAAGCTTTCTTT,CAISALRDSEAFF
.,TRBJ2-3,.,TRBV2,TGTGCCAGCAGTGACTTTCTCAGCGCAGATACGCAGTATTTT,CASSDFLSADTQYF
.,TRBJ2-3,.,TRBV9,TGTGCCAGCAGCGTAGGGTTGGGCGGCACAGATACGCAGTATTTT,CASSVGLGGTDTQYF
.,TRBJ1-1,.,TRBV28,TGTGCCAGCAGCCGTACAGGAGTGGGCACTGAAGCTTTCTTT,CASSRTGVGTEAFF
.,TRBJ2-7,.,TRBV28,TGTGCCAGCAGTTATACAGTCCCCTACGAGCAGTACTTC,CASSYTVPYEQYF
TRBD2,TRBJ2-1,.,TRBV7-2,TGTGCCAGCAGAGCGGGGGGGTCCTACAATGAGCAGTTCTTC,CASRAGGSYNEQFF
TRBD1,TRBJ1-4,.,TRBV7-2,TGTGCCAGCAGCCGAACAGGGGAAAGAGCTAATGAAAAACTGTTTTTT,CASSRTGERANEKLFF
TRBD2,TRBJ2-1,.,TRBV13,TGTGCCAGCAGAGATCCGGGACTAGCGGGGGGGTACAATGAGCAGTTCTTC,CASRDPGLAGGYNEQFF
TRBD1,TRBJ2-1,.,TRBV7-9,TGTGCCAGCAGCTTAGGACAGGGGGCGCGCGAGCAGTTCTTC,CASSLGQGAREQFF